What follows is one T cell receptor (beta chain) and its context. Its antigen is not known. Assay used: immunoSEQ multiplex PCR; TCRdb lists only in-frame clones, some missing. The sample contains just under 100,000 clones, more than 80% of which appear only once. The data were taken from a study of graft-versus-host responses after intestinal transplantation. As for the study in general: Anti-thymocyte globulin was used for induction in all recipients, who then took tacrolimus and steroids for approximately 3 years. Study observations and caveats: Circulating GvH clones peaking coincided with falling HvG clones soon after transplant. Recipient bone marrow held GvH clones, some seen earlier in ileum or blood. Within the allografts of patients who had graft-donor T cell macrochimerism, graft-versus-host to host-versus-graft clonal ratios were high.

The CDR3 covers 13 residues. The germline CDR1 and CDR2 sequences are MNHNY and SVGAGI (reference sequence). Between the trimmed V and J ends, which lost 6 bases and 1 base, there was a span of 9 bases. The sample here was PBMCs, taken 453 days after intestinal transplant. This sequence was found in a human patient who received an intestinal transplant, so some T cells may come from the graft donor. V gene TRBV6-6 combines with J gene TRBJ1-2, with D possibly TRBD1 on 5 matching bases. This CDR3 reads CASSKQDNYGYTF. CDR3 coding DNA: TGTGCCAGCAGCAAACAGGATAACTATGGCTACACCTTC.